This T cell receptor beta chain was identified during a study of blood T cell repertoires in COVID-19. Turning to the study itself: Sites in the United States, Italy and Spain provided acute and convalescent COVID-19 samples.

As handled by the study authors: Estimated nucleated cell counts came from reference gene primer amplification. Sequencing was performed with immunoSEQ multiplex PCR; in TCRdb, only in-frame clones are kept and a portion is missing. That table is the source of V, J and clone size, and D and trimming were worked out from the DNA. The sample has over 70,000 clones; approximately 80% are singletons. This CDR3 region has 18 residues. Germline trimming cut 0 bases from V and 1 base from J; bases unmatched to any gene: 11. CDR1 and CDR2 (germline): SGHDN, FVKESK. This clonotype was sampled from a man aged 30 to 45 with COVID-19, enrolled during active disease. Sequenced sample: peripheral blood. The gene calls are TRBV14 and TRBJ2-5; 7 positions match TRBD2. CDR3 amino acids: CASSQEEREGYLQETQYF. CDR3 DNA sequence: TGTGCCAGCAGCCAAGAAGAGAGGGAGGGATACCTCCAAGAGACCCAGTACTTC.